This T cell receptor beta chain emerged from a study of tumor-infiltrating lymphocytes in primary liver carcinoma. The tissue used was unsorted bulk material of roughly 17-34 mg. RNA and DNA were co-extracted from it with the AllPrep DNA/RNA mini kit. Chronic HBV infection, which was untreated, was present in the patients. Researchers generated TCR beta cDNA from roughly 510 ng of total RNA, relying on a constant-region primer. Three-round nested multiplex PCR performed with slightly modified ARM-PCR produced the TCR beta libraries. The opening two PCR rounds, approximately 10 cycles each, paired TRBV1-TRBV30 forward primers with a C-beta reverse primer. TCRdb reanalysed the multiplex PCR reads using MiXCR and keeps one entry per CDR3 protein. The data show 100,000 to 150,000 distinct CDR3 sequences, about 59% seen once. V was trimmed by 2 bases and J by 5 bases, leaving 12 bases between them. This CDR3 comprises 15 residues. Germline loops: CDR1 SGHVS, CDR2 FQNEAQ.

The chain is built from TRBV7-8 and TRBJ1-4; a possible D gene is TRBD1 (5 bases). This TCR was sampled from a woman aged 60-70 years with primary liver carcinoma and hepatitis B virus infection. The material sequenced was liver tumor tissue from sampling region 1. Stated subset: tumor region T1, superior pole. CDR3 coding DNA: TGTGCCAGCAGCTTACGACGGGGACTCAATGAAAAACTGTTTTTT. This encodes CASSLRRGLNEKLFF.